This T cell receptor (beta chain) was documented in a study of blood T cell repertoires in COVID-19. The overall study: Whether acute or convalescent, the COVID-19 samples came from the United States, Italy and Spain. In each case, the material was cDNA or gDNA derived from T cells, B-cell-depleted T cells, or PBMCs.

This clone was picked up a small number of times. Germline assignment: CDR1 SGHVS and CDR2 FQNEAQ. The ends were cut back, 5 bases at V and 9 bases at J, with 20 bases in the middle. CDR3 length: 14 residues. Original processing notes: Cell counts per sample came from amplifying reference gene primers. Produced via immunoSEQ multiplex PCR; TCRdb's table is partial and in-frame only. V and J calls plus clone size are reproduced from that table; the DNA served to infer D and trimming. The table shows 120,000 to 150,000 clones, with 87% occurring only once. Sequencing was carried out using peripheral blood. The genes are TRBV7-8 and TRBJ2-7; a weak D match, TRBD1 (5 bases). The origin of this receptor is a woman aged 50 to 65 with acute or convalescent COVID-19. The CDR3 region is CASSQEGRDRPQYF. The CDR3, as DNA: TGTGCCAGCAGCCAAGAAGGCAGGGATCGACCGCAGTACTTC.